What follows describes a single TCR beta chain. The antigen is undetermined. These data belong to a study of shared clonotypes between healthy human individuals. Study-level points and caveats: Between a few donors, naive CD4 clonotypes were shared at a level of approximately 5%.

Assay: immunoSEQ multiplex PCR; the TCRdb copy retains only in-frame clones and omits some. The sample shows some 2,000,000 clones, 85% to 95% of them seen only once. Germline loops: CDR1 SQVTM, CDR2 ANQGSEA. The CDR3 sequence is 13 residues long. After removal of 4 bases from V and 1 base from J, the junction contained 2 bases not matched to a gene. This receptor was identified in a young man in good health. The chain employs TRBV29-1 and TRBJ2-3; 7 positions match TRBD2. Sequencing input: naive CD4+ T cells sorted from blood. The subset is: CD45RA+ positively selected. The CDR3 sequence is CSVGRGGTDTQYF. Written as DNA, the CDR3 is TGCAGCGTTGGTCGGGGGGGCACAGATACGCAGTATTTT.